The T cell receptor (beta chain) under discussion was sequenced for a study of lymphopenia after photon versus proton radiotherapy. Findings and caveats of the study: Survival link was tested only in deceased patients; proton benefit remains a possibility. Post-nadir TCR diversity decline inversely tracked overall survival among those who died.

Generated by immunoSEQ multiplex PCR, the TCRdb table keeps only in-frame clones and is missing some. This table has roughly 38,000 clones, about 94% appearing once. Concerning this clone: What it binds is not known.

The sequences come from peripheral blood, collected from a patient treated with photon-based radiotherapy. The TCR comes from a man aged 60-69 years with cholangiocarcinoma.

DNA of the CDR3: TGCGCCAGCAGCTTGTCTGGGGCTAATGAAAAACTGTTTTTT. Translated: CASSLSGANEKLFF. The chain uses TRBV5-1 and TRBJ1-4; D uncertain. Germline assignment: CDR1 SGHRS and CDR2 YFSETQ. V lost 1 base and J lost 3, with 7 bases in between. There are 14 residues in the CDR3.